The 13 T cell receptor beta chains below come from one sample, sequenced in a study of T-cell memory formation after mild COVID-19. In TCRdb, the 5' RACE reads were re-called with MiXCR into one record per CDR3 protein. This sample has some 150,000 distinct CDR3 sequences, with about 19% found just once. Material: PBMCs or a T cell subset sorted from them (not recorded which). The source is an adult woman who had mild COVID-19 (a few samples of this study predate the infection). Cell type and time point are not known.

The chain uses TRBV5-1 and TRBJ2-7, with D tentatively TRBD1 or TRBD2 (7 bases each). V lost 4 bases to trimming and J lost 3 bases, with 14 bases between them. The CDR3 runs 14 residues. Looked up from germline, CDR1 is SGHRS and CDR2 is YFSETQ. CDR3 sequence: CASSERGQLYEQYF. The DNA for the CDR3 is TGCGCCAGCAGCGAGCGGGGACAGCTCTACGAGCAGTACTTC. The complete variable domain, with remaining parts taken from reference TRBV5-1 and TRBJ2-7, reads KAGVTQTPRYLIKTRGQQVTLSCSPISGHRSVSWYQQTPGQGLQFLFEYFSETQRNKGNFPGRFSGRQFSNSRSEMNVSTLELGDSALYLCASSERGQLYEQYFGPGTRLTVT.

This clonotype was observed a few times. The V gene is TRBV18, the J gene TRBJ2-6; maybe TRBD2 (5 bases). This CDR3 spans 17 amino acids. V was trimmed by 0 bases and J by 0 bases, leaving 9 bases between them. Germline V gene data show CDR1 as KGHSH and CDR2 as LQKENI. The CDR3 coding sequence is TGTGCCAGCTCACCACCCGGACTGCACTCTGGGGCCAACGTCCTGACTTTC. Amino acids: CASSPPGLHSGANVLTF.

This clonotype was detected only a few times. V and J are TRBV11-3 and TRBJ2-3, with TRBD2 matching 10 bases. Germline V lookup: CDR1 SGHNT, CDR2 YENEEA. CDR3 size: 16 residues. The ends lost 5 bases at V and 1 base at J; junction bases unmatched: 6. In DNA, the CDR3 is TGTGCCAGCAGCAAGGGACTAGCGCCCCGCACAGATACGCAGTATTTT. Translated, it gives CASSKGLAPRTDTQYF.

This clonotype has only a few counts. The V and J genes are TRBV4-1 and TRBJ1-2, with D tentatively TRBD1 (5 bases). The CDR3 loop spans 15 amino acids. Germline assignment: CDR1 MGHRA and CDR2 YSYEKL. Trimming cost V 0 bases and J 8 bases, with 16 bases left between them. This CDR3 reads CASSQDGAGDRGYTF. CDR3 DNA: TGCGCCAGCAGCCAAGATGGGGCGGGGGATCGAGGCTACACCTTC.

V and J are TRBV20-1 and TRBJ2-1; D is uncertain. CDR3 size: 14 residues. Germline loops: CDR1 DFQATT, CDR2 SNEGSKA (reference sequence). Between the trimmed V and J ends, which lost 2 bases and 0 bases, there was a span of 8 bases. CDR3 nucleotides: TGCAGTGCTAGAAGGCGGAGCTCCTACAATGAGCAGTTCTTC. This translates into CSARRRSSYNEQFF.

V usage is TRBV7-9 and J usage is TRBJ1-6; tentative D call: TRBD1 (6 bases). There are 16 residues in the CDR3. Deletions cut 5 bases from V and 0 bases from J, with 11 bases between. Germline CDR1 reads SEHNR; CDR2 reads FQNEAQ (reference sequence). This CDR3 reads CASSPRDISYNSPLHF. CDR3 in DNA: TGTGCCAGCAGCCCCCGGGACATCTCCTATAATTCACCCCTCCACTTT.

J is TRBJ1-5 and V is TRBV15; maybe TRBD1 (6 bases). Between the trimmed V and J ends, which lost 0 bases and 7 bases, there was a span of 16 bases. This CDR3 is 16 amino acids long. Germline V gene sequence: CDR1 LNHNV, CDR2 YYDKDF (reference sequence). This CDR3 is CATSRDLGGETQPQHF. The CDR3, as DNA: TGTGCCACCAGCAGAGATCTCGGGGGCGAGACCCAGCCCCAGCATTTT.

This chain connects TRBV6-6 to TRBJ2-2; D not resolved. This CDR3 has 10 residues. Trimming left V 6 bases short and J 11 bases short, with 7 bases between. Germline V gene sequence: CDR1 MNHNY, CDR2 SVGAGI (reference sequence). The CDR3 is CASRGSELFF. DNA for the CDR3: TGTGCCAGCAGGGGATCTGAGCTGTTTTTT.

This clonotype was seen ten or more times. This sequence joins TRBV6-2 or TRBV6-3 and TRBJ1-1; no definite D call. Germline CDR1 is MNHEY and CDR2 is SVGEGT. The CDR3 contains 16 residues. The V end lost 0 bases, the J end lost 1 base, and 12 bases lay between the germline ends. This CDR3 reads CASSYSLRIANTEAFF. In DNA form, the CDR3 reads TGTGCCAGCAGTTACTCACTCAGGATAGCGAACACTGAAGCTTTCTTT.

The CDR3 is CSVIAGDHLDTQYF. The CDR3 nucleotides are TGCAGTGTTATAGCGGGAGACCATCTCGATACGCAGTATTTT. The chain joins TRBV20-1 to TRBJ2-3, with TRBD2 identical over 9 bases. V lost 7 bases to trimming and J lost 6 bases; unmatched junction nucleotides: 11. This CDR3 has 14 amino acids. Germline V gene sequence: CDR1 DFQATT, CDR2 SNEGSKA (reference sequence).

This clonotype was seen a handful of times. The rearrangement uses TRBV20-1 and TRBJ1-1, with D unclear. This CDR3 has 13 residues. V was trimmed by 3 bases and J by 11 bases, leaving 19 bases between them. Germline CDR1 and CDR2: DFQATT and SNEGSKA (reference sequence). CDR3 sequence reads: CSARAQDRLRAFF. CDR3 DNA: TGCAGTGCTAGGGCCCAGGACCGGCTGAGGGCTTTCTTT.

This clonotype was counted between two and nine times. The chain combines TRBV2 with TRBJ1-2; 7 bases align to TRBD1. The CDR3 is 14 residues long. V gave up 5 bases and J gave up 5 bases; unmatched junction bases: 8. Germline V lookup: CDR1 SNHLY, CDR2 FYNNEI. The CDR3, as DNA: TGTGCCAGCAGTCGAGGAGGGGGCGATTATGGCTACACCTTC. This encodes CASSRGGGDYGYTF.

This clonotype showed up just a few times. This chain joins TRBV7-3 and TRBJ2-2, with 14 bases identical to TRBD2. The CDR3 length is 21 residues. CDR1 and CDR2 from the germline V gene are SGHTA and FQGTGA. Trimming cost V 5 bases and J 0 bases; bases outside gene matches: 14. CDR3 in DNA: TGTGCCAGCAGCACCTACCGGACTAGCGGGGGGTCCGCCCCGAACACCGGGGAGCTGTTTTTT. Amino acid sequence: CASSTYRTSGGSAPNTGELFF.